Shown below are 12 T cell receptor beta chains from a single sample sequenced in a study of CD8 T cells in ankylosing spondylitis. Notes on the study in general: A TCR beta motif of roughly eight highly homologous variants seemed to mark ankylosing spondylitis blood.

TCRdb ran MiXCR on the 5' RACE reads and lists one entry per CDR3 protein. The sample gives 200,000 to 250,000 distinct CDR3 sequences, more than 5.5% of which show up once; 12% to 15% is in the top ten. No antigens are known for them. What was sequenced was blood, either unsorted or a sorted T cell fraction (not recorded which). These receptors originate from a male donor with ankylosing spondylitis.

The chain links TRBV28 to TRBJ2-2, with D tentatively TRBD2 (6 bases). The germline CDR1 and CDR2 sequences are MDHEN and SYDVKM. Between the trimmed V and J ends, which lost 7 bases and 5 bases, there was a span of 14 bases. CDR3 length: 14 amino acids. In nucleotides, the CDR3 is TGTGCCAGCAACAAAGCCGGAGGGACCGGGGAGCTGTTTTTT. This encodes CASNKAGGTGELFF.

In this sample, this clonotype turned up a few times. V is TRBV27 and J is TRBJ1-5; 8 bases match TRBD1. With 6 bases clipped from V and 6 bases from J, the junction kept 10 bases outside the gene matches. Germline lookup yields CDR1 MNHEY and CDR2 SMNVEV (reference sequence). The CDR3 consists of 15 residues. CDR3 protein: CASSAGTGPIQPQHF. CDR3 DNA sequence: TGTGCCAGCAGCGCCGGGACAGGCCCAATTCAGCCCCAGCATTTT.

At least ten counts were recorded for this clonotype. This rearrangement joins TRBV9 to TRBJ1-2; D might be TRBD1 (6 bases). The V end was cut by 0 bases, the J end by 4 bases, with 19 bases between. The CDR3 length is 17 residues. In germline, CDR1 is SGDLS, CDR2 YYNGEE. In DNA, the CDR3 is TGTGCCAGCAGCGTAGGAGCTGGAAACAGGGACACCTATGGCTACACCTTC. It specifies CASSVGAGNRDTYGYTF. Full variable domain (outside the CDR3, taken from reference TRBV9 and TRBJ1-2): DSGVTQTPKHLITATGQRVTLRCSPRSGDLSVYWYQQSLDQGLQFLIQYYNGEERAKGNILERFSAQQFPDLHSELNLSSLELGDSALYFCASSVGAGNRDTYGYTFGSGTRLTVV.

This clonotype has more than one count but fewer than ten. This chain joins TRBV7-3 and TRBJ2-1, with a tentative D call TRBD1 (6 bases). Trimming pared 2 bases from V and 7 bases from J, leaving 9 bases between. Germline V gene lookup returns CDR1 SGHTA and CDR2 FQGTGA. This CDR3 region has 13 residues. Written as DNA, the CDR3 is TGTGCCAGCAGCTTAGGACAGTCGAATGAGCAGTTCTTC. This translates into CASSLGQSNEQFF.

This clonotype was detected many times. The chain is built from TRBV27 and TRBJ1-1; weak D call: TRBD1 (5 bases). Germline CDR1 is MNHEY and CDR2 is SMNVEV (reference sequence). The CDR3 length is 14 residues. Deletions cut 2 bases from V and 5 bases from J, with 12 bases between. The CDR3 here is CASSLQRGGTEAFF. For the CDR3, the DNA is TGTGCCAGCAGTTTACAGAGGGGAGGTACTGAAGCTTTCTTT.

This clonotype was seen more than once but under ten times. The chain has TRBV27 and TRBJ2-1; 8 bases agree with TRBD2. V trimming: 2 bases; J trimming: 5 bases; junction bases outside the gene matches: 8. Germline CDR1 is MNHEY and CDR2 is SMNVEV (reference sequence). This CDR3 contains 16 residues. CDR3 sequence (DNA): TGTGCCAGCAGTTTACGTAGCGGGATTCTTCACAATGAGCAGTTCTTC. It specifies CASSLRSGILHNEQFF.

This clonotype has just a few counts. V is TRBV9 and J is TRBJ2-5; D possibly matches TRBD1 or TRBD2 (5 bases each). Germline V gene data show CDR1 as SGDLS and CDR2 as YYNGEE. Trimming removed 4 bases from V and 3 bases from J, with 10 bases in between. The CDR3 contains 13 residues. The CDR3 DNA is TGTGCCAGCAGCCGGGACGTAGAAGAGACCCAGTACTTC. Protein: CASSRDVEETQYF.

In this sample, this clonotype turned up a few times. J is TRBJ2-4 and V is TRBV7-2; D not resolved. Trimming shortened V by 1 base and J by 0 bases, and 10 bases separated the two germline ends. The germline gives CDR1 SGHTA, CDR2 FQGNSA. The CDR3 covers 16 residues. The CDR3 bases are TGTGCCAGCAGCTTAGGCAGCAGACTAGCCAAAAACATTCAGTACTTC. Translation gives CASSLGSRLAKNIQYF.

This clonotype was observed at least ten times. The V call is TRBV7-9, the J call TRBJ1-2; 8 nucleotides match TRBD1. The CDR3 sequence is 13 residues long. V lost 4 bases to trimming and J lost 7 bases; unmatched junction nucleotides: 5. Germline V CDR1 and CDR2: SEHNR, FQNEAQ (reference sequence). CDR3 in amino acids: CASSSADRGGYTF. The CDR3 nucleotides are TGTGCCAGCAGCTCGGCAGACAGGGGTGGCTACACCTTC.

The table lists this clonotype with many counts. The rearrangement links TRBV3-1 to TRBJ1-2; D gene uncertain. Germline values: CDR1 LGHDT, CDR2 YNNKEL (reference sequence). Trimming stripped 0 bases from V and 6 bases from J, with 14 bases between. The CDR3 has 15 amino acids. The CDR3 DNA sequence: TGTGCCAGCAGCCAAGATCCTCCCAGGAAAGATGGCTACACCTTC. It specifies CASSQDPPRKDGYTF.

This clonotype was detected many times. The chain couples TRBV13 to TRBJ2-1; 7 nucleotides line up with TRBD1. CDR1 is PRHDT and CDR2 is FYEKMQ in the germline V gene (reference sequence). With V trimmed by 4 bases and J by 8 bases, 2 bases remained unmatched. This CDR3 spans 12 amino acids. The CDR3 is CASSSTGHEQFF. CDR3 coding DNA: TGTGCCAGCAGCTCGACAGGGCATGAGCAGTTCTTC.

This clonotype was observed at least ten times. The CDR3 sequence: CASRSLGLAGGPTGELFF. In DNA form, the CDR3 reads TGTGCCAGCAGATCCTTAGGACTAGCGGGAGGTCCCACCGGGGAGCTGTTTTTT. The chain has TRBV6-1 and TRBJ2-2; TRBD2 agrees at 14 bases. Trimming at V came to 6 bases and at J to 4 bases, leaving 10 bases not matched to a gene. The V gene's germline CDR1 is MNHNS and CDR2 SASEGT. CDR3 length: 18 amino acids.